Presented here are 8 T cell receptor beta chains from one specimen sequenced in a study of blood T cell repertoires in COVID-19. Generated by immunoSEQ multiplex PCR, the TCRdb table keeps only in-frame clones and is missing some. The data hold some 110,000 clones, with around 83% observed a single time. Specimen: peripheral blood. Receptors originate from a man aged 35 to 55 with acute or convalescent COVID-19.

The genes are TRBV29-1 and TRBJ1-5; D might be TRBD1 (6 bases). Germline V gene lookup returns CDR1 SQVTM and CDR2 ANQGSEA. V lost 6 bases and J 0 bases, leaving 9 bases between the germline ends. The CDR3 spans 13 residues. CDR3 bases: TGCAGCGTCCGGACAGATAGCAATCAGCCCCAGCATTTT. It is translated as CSVRTDSNQPQHF.

The chain carries TRBV30 and TRBJ1-5; D not resolved. Deletions cut 0 bases from V and 4 bases from J, with 10 bases between. Germline V lookup: CDR1 GTSNPN, CDR2 SVGIG (reference sequence). The CDR3 extends over 14 amino acids. CDR3 loop: CAWSVGGLNQPQHF. CDR3 DNA sequence: TGTGCCTGGAGTGTAGGCGGCCTTAATCAGCCCCAGCATTTT.

This sequence joins TRBV6-5 and TRBJ2-1; unclear D gene. Germline V lookup: CDR1 MNHEY, CDR2 SVGAGI. V gave up 0 bases and J gave up 5 bases, with 8 bases separating them. The CDR3 has 14 amino acids. The CDR3 spells CASSYSRFHNEQFF. The CDR3 DNA reads TGTGCCAGCAGTTACTCCCGGTTCCACAATGAGCAGTTCTTC.

The V call is TRBV19, the J call TRBJ2-4; a weak D match, TRBD2 (6 bases). Germline V CDR1 and CDR2: LNHDA, SQIVND (reference sequence). The V and J ends lost 3 bases and 7 bases respectively, with 13 bases between them. This CDR3 region has 14 residues. CDR3 bases: TGTGCCAGTAGTATGACGGGGAGGCTGAACATTCAGTACTTC. It is translated as CASSMTGRLNIQYF.

This chain uses TRBV10-2 with TRBJ1-6, with D perhaps matching TRBD1 (5 bases). Germline CDR1 and CDR2: WSHSY and SAAADI. The germline V and J ends were trimmed by 2 bases and 13 bases, with 15 bases remaining between them. The CDR3 spans 14 residues. CDR3 sequence: CASSETPGEVPLHF. The CDR3 DNA sequence: TGCGCCAGCAGTGAGACACCGGGGGAGGTCCCCCTCCACTTT.

The CDR3, as DNA: TGTGCCAGCAGCCAAGGGACTAGCGGGGAAACAGATACGCAGTATTTT. Protein sequence: CASSQGTSGETDTQYF. The chain combines TRBV3-1 (or the pseudogene TRBV3-2) with TRBJ2-3; 12 positions match TRBD2. V lost 1 base, J lost 3 bases, and 2 bases stayed unmatched. CDR3 length equals 16 residues. CDR1 and CDR2 from the germline V gene are LGHDT and YNNKEL (reference sequence).

This clone appeared a few times. This chain links TRBV9 with TRBJ2-1; 7 nucleotides match TRBD2. This CDR3 spans 15 amino acids. The germline CDR1 and CDR2 sequences are SGDLS and YYNGEE. Trimming cost V 0 bases and J 5 bases; bases outside gene matches: 5. CDR3 nucleotides: TGTGCCAGCAGCGTAGATCCGGGAGGTCACAATGAGCAGTTCTTC. Translating it yields CASSVDPGGHNEQFF.

The chain uses TRBV9 and TRBJ1-6; 8 positions match TRBD1. Germline trimming cut 3 bases from V and 5 bases from J; bases unmatched to any gene: 4. The germline CDR1 and CDR2 sequences are SGDLS and YYNGEE. This CDR3 comprises 15 residues. The CDR3 here is CASSARDRNNSPLHF. DNA of the CDR3: TGTGCCAGCAGCGCCCGGGACAGGAATAATTCACCCCTCCACTTT. The full variable domain, with the rest looked up from reference TRBV9 and TRBJ1-6, is DSGVTQTPKHLITATGQRVTLRCSPRSGDLSVYWYQQSLDQGLQFLIQYYNGEERAKGNILERFSAQQFPDLHSELNLSSLELGDSALYFCASSARDRNNSPLHFGNGTRLTVT.